These 13 T cell receptor beta chains were sequenced from one sample in a study of T-cell reconstitution after alpha-beta-depleted transplantation in children. Library preparation (for TCRbeta) was performed with unique molecular identifiers. Via MiXCR, TCRdb re-called the PCR reads, giving one row per CDR3 protein. The sample carries roughly 300,000 distinct CDR3 sequences, 9.9% recorded once. The starting material was PBMCs from the stem cell graft donor, obtained from the stem cell graft. These receptors were taken from a human donor who donated a stem cell graft to a child with SCID.

This clonotype was observed at least ten times. This chain links TRBV5-1 with TRBJ1-4, with 9 positions matching TRBD1. Looked up from germline, CDR1 is SGHRS and CDR2 is YFSETQ. V lost 4 bases to trimming and J lost 5 bases; unmatched junction nucleotides: 3. The CDR3 contains 14 residues. The CDR3, as DNA: TGCGCCAGCAGCCAGGGACAGGGAAATGAAAAACTGTTTTTT. Encoded protein: CASSQGQGNEKLFF.

The chain is built from TRBV4-1 and TRBJ1-1; perhaps TRBD1 as D (5 bases). Per the germline V gene, CDR1 is MGHRA and CDR2 is YSYEKL. The CDR3 covers 12 residues. Trimming removed 1 base at V and 7 bases at J, with 7 bases between. The CDR3 bases are TGCGCCAGCAGCCAAGTTGGGGGTGAAGCTTTCTTT. This translates into CASSQVGGEAFF.

The chain employs TRBV9 and TRBJ2-1; perhaps TRBD2 as D (6 bases). Germline CDR1 reads SGDLS; CDR2 reads YYNGEE. The CDR3 runs 15 residues. The V gene lost 0 bases and the J gene lost 5 bases, with 12 bases spanning the gap. DNA for the CDR3: TGTGCCAGCAGCGTAGTAGGGACGGGGGACAATGAGCAGTTCTTC. Residues: CASSVVGTGDNEQFF.

This clonotype was detected ten times or more. The chain joins TRBV7-2 to TRBJ2-5; 9 bases are a match to TRBD2. The CDR3 has 16 residues. The germline gives CDR1 SGHTA, CDR2 FQGNSA. The V and J ends lost 2 bases and 4 bases, in that order; junction bases with no gene match: 8. CDR3: CASSLWASGAAETQYF. DNA for the CDR3: TGTGCCAGCAGCTTATGGGCTAGCGGGGCCGCAGAGACCCAGTACTTC.

This clonotype was seen only a few times. This chain connects TRBV18 to TRBJ2-7, with D perhaps matching TRBD1 or TRBD2 (5 bases each). Germline V lookup: CDR1 KGHSH, CDR2 LQKENI. V gave up 2 bases and J gave up 2 bases, with 10 bases separating them. This CDR3 has 14 residues. The CDR3 DNA follows: TGTGCCAGCTCACCAGACGAGGGGACCTACGAGCAGTACTTC. Protein: CASSPDEGTYEQYF. The full variable domain, in which reference TRBV18 and TRBJ2-7 provide the parts outside the CDR3, is NAGVMQNPRHLVRRRGQEARLRCSPMKGHSHVYWYRQLPEEGLKFMVYLQKENIIDESGMPKERFSAEFPKEGPSILRIQQVVRGDSAAYFCASSPDEGTYEQYFGPGTRLTVT.

The table lists this clonotype with many counts. Here the CDR3 reads CASSYTYGDTEAFF. CDR3 nucleotide sequence: TGTGCCAGCAGTTATACGTACGGGGACACTGAAGCTTTCTTT. The chain has TRBV6-5 and TRBJ1-1; D remains ambiguous. V was cut by 3 bases and J by 3 bases, with 11 bases left in between. This CDR3 is 14 amino acids long. CDR1 is MNHEY and CDR2 is SVGAGI in the germline V gene.

The genes are TRBV12-5 and TRBJ2-7; possibly TRBD1 for D (5 bases). Per germline, CDR1 LGHNT and CDR2 FRNRAP. CDR3 length equals 14 residues. V was pared by 4 bases and J by 0 bases, with 10 bases between. The CDR3 DNA reads TGTGCTAGTGGTTCACGGACACGCTCCTACGAGCAGTACTTC. Its protein is CASGSRTRSYEQYF. Complete variable domain (other parts from reference TRBV12-5 and TRBJ2-7): DARVTQTPRHKVTEMGQEVTMRCQPILGHNTVFWYRQTMMQGLELLAYFRNRAPLDDSGMPKDRFSAEMPDATLATLKIQPSEPRDSAVYFCASGSRTRSYEQYFGPGTRLTVT.

This chain links TRBV7-2 with TRBJ2-2, with D possibly being TRBD1 (5 bases). V gave up 5 bases and J gave up 2 bases, with 12 bases separating them. Germline assignment: CDR1 SGHTA and CDR2 FQGNSA. The CDR3 has 15 amino acids. Here the CDR3 reads CASSVDNENTGELFF. DNA of the CDR3: TGTGCCAGCAGCGTGGACAACGAAAACACCGGGGAGCTGTTTTTT.

The chain couples TRBV9 to TRBJ1-1, with D tentatively TRBD1 (6 bases). Trimming removed 0 bases from V and 2 bases from J, with 14 bases in between. Per germline, CDR1 SGDLS and CDR2 YYNGEE. This CDR3 has 16 amino acids. The CDR3 region is CASSVVQRQENTEAFF. CDR3 coding DNA: TGTGCCAGCAGCGTAGTCCAAAGACAGGAAAACACTGAAGCTTTCTTT.

The chain employs TRBV10-3 and TRBJ2-1; 12 bases line up with TRBD2. This CDR3 has 16 residues. J lost 5 bases, V lost 2 bases, and 4 bases had no gene match. Germline loops: CDR1 ENHRY, CDR2 SYGVKD. CDR3 coding DNA: TGTGCCATCAGTGAGGCTAGCGGGGGGGCCGACAATGAGCAGTTCTTC. This translates into CAISEASGGADNEQFF.

A few counts support this clonotype. J is TRBJ1-1 and V is TRBV7-8; no clear D gene. This CDR3 contains 14 residues. Per germline, CDR1 SGHVS and CDR2 FQNEAQ. Trimming removed 5 bases from V and 4 bases from J, with 14 bases in between. This CDR3 is CASSLSGGPTEAFF. The CDR3, as DNA: TGTGCCAGCAGCCTCTCCGGAGGACCCACTGAAGCTTTCTTT.

The table lists this clonotype with many counts. The CDR3 region is CASSGSGTIERTEAFF. The DNA for the CDR3 is TGTGCCAGCAGCGGCAGTGGAACAATCGAACGCACTGAAGCTTTCTTT. The rearrangement joins TRBV7-9 to TRBJ1-1; D gene ambiguous. In germline, CDR1 is SEHNR, CDR2 FQNEAQ (reference sequence). Trimming cost V 5 bases and J 4 bases, with 20 bases left between them. The CDR3 loop spans 16 amino acids.

This clonotype came up a few times. J is TRBJ2-2 and V is TRBV12-3 or TRBV12-4; 7 nucleotides agree with TRBD1. V shed 0 bases and J 2 bases; nucleotides not matched to a gene: 9. The CDR3 is 18 residues long. Here the CDR3 DNA reads TGTGCCAGCAGTTTAGCGCTAAGGGGGCTAGCAAACACCGGGGAGCTGTTTTTT. Amino acid sequence: CASSLALRGLANTGELFF.